This record concerns one T cell receptor (beta chain) sequence. Its antigen is not known. This sample was taken from a study of CD4 T cells in relation to SARS-CoV-2 and coronaviruses. Study summary: After roughly 11 days of antigen culture, PBMC TCR beta CDR3s were sequenced.

V dropped 4 bases and J dropped 2 bases, with 13 bases sitting between them. CDR1 and CDR2 from the germline V gene are SGHKS and YYEKEE (reference sequence). This CDR3 has 15 residues. TCRdb's copy holds only in-frame clones and misses some; the assay was immunoSEQ multiplex PCR. Of approximately 20,000 clones listed, around 78% are singletons. Study results and limitations: In about 65% of donors, memory CD4+ clonotypes crossrecognized SARS-CoV-2 and at least one common cold coronavirus spike.

Unexposed donor CD4+ T cells date from about 2011-2018, before the COVID-19 pandemic. After about 10 days of culture, CD4+ T cells were isolated. Approximately 2 million PBMCs per well were cultured with around 9.9 IU/ml IL-2. The chain is built from TRBV5-5 and TRBJ2-1; D is undetermined. This receptor was identified in a human donor in good health. The sequenced sample consisted of CD4+ T cells from PBMCs, cultured in vitro. Here the CDR3 DNA reads TGTGCCAGCAGCCGATACGACAACCCCTACAATGAGCAGTTCTTC. Translation: CASSRYDNPYNEQFF.